The clone carrying this T cell receptor (beta chain) showed up many times. Antigen specificity is unknown. Original processing methods: Construction of a distant-metastasis classifier for papillary thyroid cancer relied on CDR3 differences across clinicopathological groups. Using MiXCR, TCRdb reanalyzed the PCR reads. These V and J calls are TCRdb output, not the study's own analysis. The table records roughly 14,000 clones, around 25% of them present only once. Each patient came to thyroid surgery without any prior treatment (of any kind). Trimming pared 1 base from V and 4 bases from J, leaving 4 bases between. In germline, CDR1 is SGHVS, CDR2 FQNEAQ. This CDR3 is built from 12 residues. The sample is drawn from a study of metastatic and nonmetastatic thyroid tumors. Study details: Comparative analysis of repertoires was undertaken across blood and tumor or nodule tissue obtained from malignant and benign thyroid patients.

Study-level points and caveats: Within blood and tumor, benign nodules reportedly had significantly lower TCR beta diversity than malignant thyroid tumors did.

The sequenced material came from tumor tissue. The TCR originated in a female donor with papillary thyroid cancer or a benign thyroid nodule (not recorded which). Some clones in this sample may be carry-over from other donors' samples. V usage is TRBV7-8 and J usage is TRBJ1-2; D is unclear. The DNA for the CDR3 is TGTGCCAGCAGCTTAGGCGGCTATGGCTACACCTTC. This codes for CASSLGGYGYTF.